This T cell receptor beta chain was observed in a study of cytomegalovirus exposure and HLA in healthy donors. With regard to this clone: Antigen unknown.

Trimming left V 6 bases short and J 0 bases short, with 12 bases between. Germline V gives CDR1 MNHNS, CDR2 SASEGT. The CDR3 runs 15 residues. The study ran its PCR with 60 Vbeta and 13 Jbeta primers. Profiled with immunoSEQ multiplex PCR; TCRdb holds only in-frame clones, not every one. The table for this sample gives about 52,000 clones. General study results and limits: HLA alleles were associated with 16,951 TCR beta sequences in a later analysis at 0.05 false discovery rate. Later analysis placed DRB1 highest and HLA-C lowest in TCR association rates, which differed by HLA locus.

The clonotype was recovered from a woman aged 45-65 years in good health and CMV-seropositive. The chain links TRBV6-1 to TRBJ1-3; D is unresolved. The sample consisted of PBMCs. This CDR3 reads CASSDRRSSGNTIYF. CDR3 sequence (DNA): TGTGCCAGCAGCGATAGACGGAGCTCTGGAAACACCATATATTTT.